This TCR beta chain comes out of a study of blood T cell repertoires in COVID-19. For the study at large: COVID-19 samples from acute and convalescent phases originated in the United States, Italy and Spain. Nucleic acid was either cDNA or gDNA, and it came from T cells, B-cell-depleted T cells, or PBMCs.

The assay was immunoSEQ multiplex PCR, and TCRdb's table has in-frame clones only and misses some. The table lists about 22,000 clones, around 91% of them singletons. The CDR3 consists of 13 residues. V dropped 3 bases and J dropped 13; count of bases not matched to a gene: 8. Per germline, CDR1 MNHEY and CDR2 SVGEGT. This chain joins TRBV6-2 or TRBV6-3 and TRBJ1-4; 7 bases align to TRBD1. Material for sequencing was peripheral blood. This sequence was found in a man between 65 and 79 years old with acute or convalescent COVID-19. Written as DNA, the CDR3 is TGTGCCAGCAGTTATCCGGGACAGATAGGACTGTTTTTT. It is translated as CASSYPGQIGLFF.